This passage covers 26 T cell receptor beta chains from one sample sequenced in a study of blood T cells in healthy people across ages. A sample-barcoded 5' primer and a J-beta primer mix were used in a second PCR of about 7 to 11 cycles. TCRdb analysed the 5' RACE reads with MiXCR anew, one entry per CDR3 protein. Here the sample spans about 590,000 distinct CDR3 sequences, about 30% being singletons. Sequencing was done on a sample of blood. These receptors came from a woman older than 75 in good health.

The V call is TRBV11-2, the J call TRBJ2-6, with no clear D. The CDR3 runs to 16 residues. Germline CDR1 SGHAT, CDR2 FQNNGV. The V and J ends lost 3 bases and 0 bases respectively, with 9 bases between them. CDR3 residues: CASSFPALSGANVLTF. Written as DNA, the CDR3 is TGTGCCAGCAGCTTCCCTGCCCTCTCTGGGGCCAACGTCCTGACTTTC.

This clonotype was detected many times. V usage is TRBV7-3 and J usage is TRBJ2-5, with 8 bases aligning to TRBD2. The CDR3 length is 14 residues. The J segment lost 2 bases and the V segment lost 5 bases, leaving 4 bases of the junction unmatched. Per germline, CDR1 SGHTA and CDR2 FQGTGA. This CDR3 is CASSKGTRQETQYF. In nucleotides, the CDR3 is TGTGCCAGCAGCAAGGGGACTAGGCAAGAGACCCAGTACTTC.

This clonotype showed up just a few times. The chain combines TRBV6-1 with TRBJ1-2; unclear D gene. Germline V lookup: CDR1 MNHNS, CDR2 SASEGT. The CDR3 loop spans 17 amino acids. The V end was cut by 0 bases, the J end by 4 bases, with 18 bases between. As DNA, the CDR3 is TGTGCCAGCAGTGAAGCCACGACGGCTAGCAGCCTCTATGGCTACACCTTC. Its translation is CASSEATTASSLYGYTF.

V is TRBV9 and J is TRBJ2-2; 10 positions agree with TRBD2. Germline CDR1 SGDLS, CDR2 YYNGEE. The CDR3 is made up of 17 amino acids. J lost 6 bases, V lost 0 bases, and 8 bases had no gene match. CDR3 in DNA: TGTGCCAGCAGCGTAGAAGCGGGGGGGCTTTTCCCCGGGGAGCTGTTTTTT. This encodes CASSVEAGGLFPGELFF.

This clonotype was observed once. This rearrangement joins TRBV29-1 to TRBJ2-1; 7 bases map to TRBD2. CDR3 length: 11 amino acids. Per germline, CDR1 SQVTM and CDR2 ANQGSEA. J lost 10 bases, V lost 5 bases, and 5 bases had no gene match. CDR3 in amino acids: CSVWEGREQFF. CDR3 nucleotides: TGCAGCGTTTGGGAGGGGCGGGAGCAGTTCTTC.

In its sample, this clonotype was seen many times. The chain joins TRBV12-3 or TRBV12-4 to TRBJ2-7; 10 bases fit TRBD2. CDR3 length: 14 residues. Losses at the gene ends were 4 bases for V and 5 bases for J; bases not matched to a gene: 5. In nucleotides, the CDR3 is TGTGCCAGCAGTTCGAGCGGGGGGGCAGACGAGCAGTACTTC. It yields the protein CASSSSGGADEQYF.

In regard to this clonotype: A much more abundant neighbour one base away suggests this may be a read error. The chain recombines TRBV10-3 with TRBJ2-1; tentatively, D is TRBD1 (6 bases). CDR1 and CDR2 (germline): ENHRY, SYGVKD. Trimming took 2 bases from V and 9 from J, leaving 11 bases between them. CDR3 size: 13 residues. CDR3 protein: CAISEGQGSEQFF. In DNA form, the CDR3 reads TGTGCCATCAGTGAGGGGCAGGGGAGTGAGCAGTTCTTC.

There are many counts of this clonotype. The chain has TRBV5-4 and TRBJ1-2; TRBD1 matches at 7 bases. Germline V CDR1 and CDR2: SGHNT, YYREEE (reference sequence). The ends lost 0 bases at V and 3 bases at J; junction bases unmatched: 2. This CDR3 contains 14 residues. The CDR3 coding sequence is TGTGCCAGCAGCTTGGGACAGGGCGACTATGGCTACACCTTC. The encoded protein is CASSLGQGDYGYTF.

In this sample, this clonotype turned up many times. The chain is built from TRBV15 and TRBJ1-2, with 8 positions matching TRBD1. Germline CDR1 and CDR2: LNHNV and YYDKDF (reference sequence). V shed 5 bases and J 0 bases; nucleotides not matched to a gene: 5. This CDR3 has 15 residues. As DNA, the CDR3 is TGTGCCACCAGCCCTGCAGGGGGCCCTAACTATGGCTACACCTTC. Protein sequence: CATSPAGGPNYGYTF.

This clonotype was observed many times. V is TRBV6-5 and J is TRBJ2-7; TRBD1 might be the D (6 bases). V was cut by 4 bases and J by 6 bases, with 16 bases left in between. The CDR3 extends over 14 amino acids. CDR1 is MNHEY and CDR2 is SVGAGI in the germline V gene. The CDR3 loop is CASSSGRGESEQYF. As DNA, the CDR3 is TGTGCCAGCAGTTCCGGCAGGGGAGAGTCCGAGCAGTACTTC.

Only a few counts were recorded for this clonotype. This may come from a read error, since a much larger clone is one base off. This sequence joins TRBV6-5 and TRBJ1-4; D is unclear. The CDR3 has 13 residues. Germline-derived CDR1 and CDR2 are MNHEY and SVGAGI. CDR3: CASRSHGLERLFF. In nucleotides, the CDR3 is TGTGCCAGCAGGTCCCACGGCCTTGAAAGACTGTTTTTT.

The V call is TRBV4-2, the J call TRBJ1-5; TRBD1 matches at 7 bases. CDR3 length equals 15 residues. Germline V CDR1 and CDR2: LGHNA, YNFKEQ. The V segment lost 0 bases and the J segment 6 bases; nucleotides outside the gene matches: 5. The CDR3 here is CASSQDKGAGQPQHF. The CDR3 nucleotides read TGTGCCAGCAGCCAAGATAAGGGGGCAGGTCAGCCCCAGCATTTT.

With regard to this clonotype: Since a much larger clone is just one base distant, this may be a read error. The rearrangement joins TRBV20-1 to TRBJ1-6, with D perhaps matching TRBD1 (6 bases). The germline CDR1 and CDR2 sequences are DFQATT and SNEGSKA (reference sequence). V lost 1 base to trimming and J lost 8 bases, with 15 bases between them. The CDR3 is 15 amino acids. The CDR3 coding sequence is TGCAGTGCTAGAGGGGTTACAGGGTTTGATTCACCCCTCCACTTT. Protein sequence: CSARGVTGFDSPLHF.

This clonotype was detected ten times or more. V gene TRBV7-2 combines with J gene TRBJ2-7; D unclear. Germline V CDR1 and CDR2: SGHTA, FQGNSA. V gave up 5 bases and J gave up 0 bases, with 8 bases separating them. CDR3 length: 13 amino acids. CDR3 sequence reads: CASSGWVSYEQYF. The CDR3, as DNA: TGTGCCAGCAGCGGGTGGGTCTCCTACGAGCAGTACTTC.

At least ten counts were recorded for this clonotype. The genes are TRBV7-2 and TRBJ2-5, with 7 bases aligning to TRBD1. The CDR3 extends over 15 amino acids. V lost 5 bases and J lost 4; bases outside the gene matches: 10. Germline CDR1 is SGHTA and CDR2 is FQGNSA. The CDR3 loop reads CASSLSGTARETQYF. The DNA of the CDR3 is TGTGCCAGCAGCCTCTCTGGGACAGCCAGAGAGACCCAGTACTTC.

The rearrangement joins TRBV29-1 to TRBJ1-2; D is perhaps TRBD1 (5 bases). This CDR3 comprises 13 residues. Germline CDR1 SQVTM, CDR2 ANQGSEA. V was shortened by 5 bases and J by 6 bases, with 16 bases between the two germline ends. The CDR3 region has the DNA TGCAGCGTTCAAGGCAGGGCCCTAGATGGCTACACCTTC. This sequence encodes CSVQGRALDGYTF.

The table lists this clonotype with a few counts. This rearrangement joins TRBV20-1 to TRBJ1-2, with TRBD1 matching over 8 bases. CDR1 is DFQATT and CDR2 is SNEGSKA in the germline V gene (reference sequence). V shed 7 bases and J 8 bases; nucleotides not matched to a gene: 9. The CDR3 is made up of 12 amino acids. The CDR3 DNA reads as TGCAGTGTCGAACAGGGGGTAACCGGCTACACCTTC. As protein: CSVEQGVTGYTF.

This clonotype was detected ten times or more. Given a much more abundant clone one base away, this may be a read error. The chain couples TRBV29-1 to TRBJ2-7; D is possibly TRBD1 (5 bases). Trimming took off 1 base at V and 7 bases at J, with 23 bases between the two ends. CDR3 length: 16 residues. Per the germline V gene, CDR1 is SQVTM and CDR2 is ANQGSEA. CDR3 residues: CSVEGIKGKLGNEQYF. In DNA, the CDR3 is TGCAGCGTTGAAGGTATAAAGGGGAAATTGGGCAATGAGCAGTACTTC.

This clonotype was counted many times. The genes are TRBV20-1 and TRBJ2-1, with a tentative D call TRBD2 (5 bases). CDR1 and CDR2 from the germline V gene are DFQATT and SNEGSKA (reference sequence). The V and J ends lost 2 bases and 3 bases respectively, with 8 bases between them. The CDR3 length is 13 residues. The CDR3 nucleotides are TGCAGTGCTAGAACCACTAGCTACAATGAGCAGTTCTTC. It encodes CSARTTSYNEQFF.

V gene TRBV5-6 combines with J gene TRBJ2-2; D gene ambiguous. The CDR3 consists of 14 residues. V was pared by 0 bases and J by 6 bases, with 9 bases between. Germline CDR1 reads SGHDT; CDR2 reads YYEEEE. CDR3 DNA: TGTGCCAGCAGCTTGGGCCAGGCAGCCGGGGAGCTGTTTTTT. The encoded protein is CASSLGQAAGELFF.

This clonotype was observed at least ten times. The CDR3: CASSSPGLAHNEQFF. The CDR3, as DNA: TGTGCCAGCAGCTCACCGGGACTAGCGCATAATGAGCAGTTCTTC. The J gene is TRBJ2-1, the V gene TRBV9; 10 nucleotides line up with TRBD2. Germline values: CDR1 SGDLS, CDR2 YYNGEE. The CDR3 runs to 15 residues. The V gene end was trimmed by 4 bases and the J gene end by 7 bases; junction bases not matched to a gene: 8.

In its sample, this clonotype was seen many times. The chain carries TRBV5-6 and TRBJ1-1, with D perhaps TRBD1 (6 bases). From germline, CDR1 is SGHDT and CDR2 YYEEEE. This CDR3 is built from 15 residues. Trimming stripped 7 bases from V and 3 bases from J, with 19 bases between. In DNA, the CDR3 is TGTGCCAGCCAAAGGTGGGGGGGGGCTGACACTGAAGCTTTCTTT. It codes for CASQRWGGADTEAFF. The full variable domain, completed using reference TRBV5-6 and TRBJ1-1, is DAGVTQSPTHLIKTRGQQVTLRCSPKSGHDTVSWYQQALGQGPQFIFQYYEEEERQRGNFPDRFSGHQFPNYSSELNVNALLLGDSALYLCASQRWGGADTEAFFGQGTRLTVV.

CDR3 in amino acids: CASSRRQGGTEAFF. In nucleotides, the CDR3 is TGTGCCAGCAGCCGACGACAGGGGGGGACTGAAGCTTTCTTT. The chain joins TRBV7-2 to TRBJ1-1; 9 bases are shared with TRBD1. Germline-derived CDR1 and CDR2 are SGHTA and FQGNSA. The length of the CDR3 is 14 residues. Losses at the gene ends were 5 bases for V and 5 bases for J; bases not matched to a gene: 6.

The table lists this clonotype with many counts. The chain recombines TRBV20-1 with TRBJ2-1, with TRBD1 matching over 9 bases. The CDR3 is made up of 15 amino acids. V was pared by 4 bases and J by 6 bases, with 10 bases of the junction left unmatched. Germline V gene lookup returns CDR1 DFQATT and CDR2 SNEGSKA (reference sequence). The CDR3 DNA reads TGCAGTGCTACCCAGGACAGGGGTGGAATCAATGAGCAGTTCTTC. The encoded protein is CSATQDRGGINEQFF.

The rearrangement links TRBV7-2 to TRBJ2-6; no definite D call. Per the germline V gene, CDR1 is SGHTA and CDR2 is FQGNSA. The CDR3 totals 13 residues. CDR3 residues: CAYTPGGANVLTF. DNA for the CDR3: TGTGCTTACACACCTGGGGGGGCCAACGTCCTGACTTTC.

This clonotype showed up just a few times. At one end the junction does not follow the germline gene, possibly because of a read error. The genes are TRBV6-1 and TRBJ2-1; 8 nucleotides line up with TRBD2. CDR1 and CDR2 from the germline V gene are MNHNS and SASEGT. There are 15 residues in the CDR3. The CDR3 loop is CTSSLPGLGFDEQFF. The CDR3 DNA sequence: TGTACCAGCAGCTTACCGGGACTAGGGTTCGATGAGCAGTTCTTC.